This TCR beta chain was profiled in a study of T cell responses to AZD1222 COVID-19 vaccine. Assay used: immunoSEQ multiplex PCR; TCRdb lists only in-frame clones, some missing. The profile shows around 150,000 clones, nearly 95% of them singletons. The study's findings and limits: The donors showed a predominance of white British ancestry and of females, with possible underestimation of clonal diversity.

As regards this clone: Its antigen remains unknown.

Sequencing used peripheral blood, obtained 28 days after the second AZD1222 dose. The sequence was collected from an adult who received the AZD1222 COVID-19 vaccine.

The CDR3 reads CASSYEGRGGNTIYF. CDR3 coding DNA: TGTGCCAGCAGTTACGAGGGCAGGGGGGGAAACACCATATATTTT. The rearrangement joins TRBV6-5 to TRBJ1-3; 7 bases align to TRBD1. V trimming: 2 bases; J trimming: 4 bases; junction bases outside the gene matches: 5. The CDR3 totals 15 residues. CDR1 is MNHEY and CDR2 is SVGAGI in the germline V gene.